One T cell receptor beta chain is described in this entry. PCR was performed using 60 Vbeta and 13 Jbeta primers. Libraries were prepared by immunoSEQ multiplex PCR; TCRdb keeps only in-frame clonotypes and omits some of them. The profile covers approximately 150,000 clones, with around 78% appearing a single time and approximately 13% taken by the ten largest. These data come from a study of cytomegalovirus exposure and HLA in healthy donors. Deletions cut 4 bases from V and 4 bases from J, with 8 bases between. The CDR3 spans 13 residues. Germline values: CDR1 SGHAT, CDR2 FQNNGV. The receptor was isolated from a woman between 50 and 59 years old in good health and CMV-seropositive. The sequencing sample was made of PBMCs. V is TRBV11-2 and J is TRBJ1-3; D perhaps matches TRBD1 (6 bases). The CDR3 loop is CASSSTGGNTIYF. The CDR3 region has the DNA TGTGCCAGCAGCTCAACAGGGGGAAACACCATATATTTT.